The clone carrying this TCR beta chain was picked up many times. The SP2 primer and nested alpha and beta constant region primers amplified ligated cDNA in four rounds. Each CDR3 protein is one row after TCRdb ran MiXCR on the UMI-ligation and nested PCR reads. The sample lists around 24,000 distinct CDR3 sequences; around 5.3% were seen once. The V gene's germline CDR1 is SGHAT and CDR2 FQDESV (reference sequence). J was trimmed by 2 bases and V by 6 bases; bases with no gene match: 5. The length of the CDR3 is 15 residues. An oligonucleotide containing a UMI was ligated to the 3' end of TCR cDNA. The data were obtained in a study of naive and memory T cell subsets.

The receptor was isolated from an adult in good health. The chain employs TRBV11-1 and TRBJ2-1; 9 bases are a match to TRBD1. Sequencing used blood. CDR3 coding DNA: TGTGCCAGCAGGTTGACAGGGGGGCCCTACAATGAGCAGTTCTTC. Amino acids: CASRLTGGPYNEQFF.